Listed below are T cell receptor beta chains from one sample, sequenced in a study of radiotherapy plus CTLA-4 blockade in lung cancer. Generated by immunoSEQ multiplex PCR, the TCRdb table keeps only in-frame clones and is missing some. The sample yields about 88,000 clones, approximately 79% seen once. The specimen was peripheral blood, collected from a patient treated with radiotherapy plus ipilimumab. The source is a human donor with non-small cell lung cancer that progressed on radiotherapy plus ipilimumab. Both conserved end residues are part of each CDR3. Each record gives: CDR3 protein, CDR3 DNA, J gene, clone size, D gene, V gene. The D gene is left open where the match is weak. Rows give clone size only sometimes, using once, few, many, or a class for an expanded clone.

CDR3aa: CASSLPGHPSSYEQYF
CDR3nt: TGTGCCAGCAGTTTACCTGGACACCCGAGCTCCTACGAGCAGTACTTC
j_gene: TRBJ2-7
abundance: .
d_gene: .
v_gene: TRBV28

CDR3aa: CASSYRDRAGYTF
CDR3nt: TGTGCCAGCAGTTACCGGGACAGGGCGGGCTACACCTTC
j_gene: TRBJ1-2
abundance: .
d_gene: TRBD1
v_gene: TRBV27

CDR3aa: CASSGPRGGFSTGELFF
CDR3nt: TGTGCCAGCAGCGGTCCCCGGGGGGGCTTCTCCACCGGGGAGCTGTTTTTT
j_gene: TRBJ2-2
abundance: .
d_gene: TRBD2
v_gene: TRBV7-9

CDR3aa: CASSYDGNQPQHF
CDR3nt: TGTGCCAGCAGTTATGACGGCAATCAGCCCCAGCATTTT
j_gene: TRBJ1-5
abundance: once
d_gene: .
v_gene: TRBV6-6

CDR3aa: CASSPWTGGGTGELFF
CDR3nt: TGTGCCAGCAGCCCCTGGACAGGGGGAGGTACCGGGGAGCTGTTTTTT
j_gene: TRBJ2-2
abundance: .
d_gene: TRBD1
v_gene: TRBV7-2

CDR3aa: CASSLGQGIYEQFF
CDR3nt: TGTGCCAGCAGCTTGGGACAGGGAATCTATGAGCAGTTCTTC
j_gene: TRBJ2-1
abundance: once
d_gene: TRBD1
v_gene: TRBV14

CDR3aa: CASSGRSLETQYF
CDR3nt: TGTGCCAGTAGCGGGAGGAGTCTGGAGACCCAGTACTTC
j_gene: TRBJ2-5
abundance: .
d_gene: TRBD2
v_gene: TRBV19

CDR3aa: CASSPGLGTEAFF
CDR3nt: TGTGCCAGTAGCCCAGGGCTTGGGACTGAAGCTTTCTTT
j_gene: TRBJ1-1
abundance: .
d_gene: .
v_gene: TRBV19

CDR3aa: CASSWDSFGQFF
CDR3nt: TGTGCCAGTAGTTGGGACTCGTTTGGGCAGTTCTTC
j_gene: TRBJ2-1
abundance: few
d_gene: .
v_gene: TRBV19

CDR3aa: CASNPHGPGELFF
CDR3nt: TGTGCCAGCAACCCTCATGGGCCCGGGGAGCTGTTTTTT
j_gene: TRBJ2-2
abundance: once
d_gene: .
v_gene: TRBV7-2

CDR3aa: CASSNGYGYTF
CDR3nt: TGTGCCAGTAGTAACGGGTATGGCTACACCTTC
j_gene: TRBJ1-2
abundance: .
d_gene: .
v_gene: TRBV19

CDR3aa: CASSPGGFGYGYTF
CDR3nt: TGTGCCAGCAGCCCCGGTGGGTTCGGATATGGCTACACCTTC
j_gene: TRBJ1-2
abundance: few
d_gene: .
v_gene: TRBV11-2

CDR3aa: CASSEVGQNLATDTQYF
CDR3nt: TGTGCCAGCAGTGAAGTCGGACAGAACCTTGCCACAGATACGCAGTATTTT
j_gene: TRBJ2-3
abundance: few
d_gene: .
v_gene: TRBV6-1

CDR3aa: CASSLGENTEAFF
CDR3nt: TGTGCCAGCAGCTTAGGCGAGAACACTGAAGCTTTCTTT
j_gene: TRBJ1-1
abundance: .
d_gene: .
v_gene: TRBV7-6

CDR3aa: CASSLAGFYGYTF
CDR3nt: TGCGCCAGCAGTCTGGCAGGGTTCTATGGCTACACCTTC
j_gene: TRBJ1-2
abundance: .
d_gene: .
v_gene: TRBV23-1

CDR3aa: CASSSGLSTGGELFF
CDR3nt: TGTGCCAGCAGCTCCGGACTATCAACTGGCGGGGAGCTGTTTTTT
j_gene: TRBJ2-2
abundance: many
d_gene: .
v_gene: TRBV11-2

CDR3aa: CASEVPGGMTEAFF
CDR3nt: TGTGCCAGCGAGGTACCGGGGGGGATGACTGAAGCTTTCTTT
j_gene: TRBJ1-1
abundance: .
d_gene: .
v_gene: TRBV6-1

CDR3aa: CASSTTGELFF
CDR3nt: TGTGCCAGCAGCACGACTGGGGAGCTGTTTTTT
j_gene: TRBJ2-2
abundance: .
d_gene: .
v_gene: TRBV7-9

CDR3aa: CASSLAGSYNEQFF
CDR3nt: TGTGCCAGCAGCTTGGCGGGATCCTACAATGAGCAGTTCTTC
j_gene: TRBJ2-1
abundance: .
d_gene: .
v_gene: TRBV7-6

CDR3aa: CASSYPSGPQHF
CDR3nt: TGTGCCAGCAGTTATCCAAGCGGGCCCCAGCATTTT
j_gene: TRBJ1-5
abundance: once
d_gene: .
v_gene: TRBV6-5

CDR3aa: CASSSRQGDYEQYF
CDR3nt: TGTGCCAGCAGCTCAAGACAGGGGGATTACGAGCAATACTTC
j_gene: TRBJ2-7
abundance: .
d_gene: TRBD1
v_gene: TRBV7-6

CDR3aa: CASSLLGGGYGYTF
CDR3nt: TGTGCCAGCAGTTTATTGGGTGGCGGCTATGGCTACACCTTC
j_gene: TRBJ1-2
abundance: .
d_gene: .
v_gene: TRBV27

CDR3aa: CAISGPGRQETQYF
CDR3nt: TGTGCCATCAGTGGCCCGGGACGTCAAGAGACCCAGTACTTC
j_gene: TRBJ2-5
abundance: .
d_gene: .
v_gene: TRBV10-3

CDR3aa: CASSQGQASGANVLTF
CDR3nt: TGCGCCAGCAGCCAAGGCCAGGCCTCTGGGGCCAACGTCCTGACTTTC
j_gene: TRBJ2-6
abundance: .
d_gene: .
v_gene: TRBV4-1

CDR3aa: CASSHGGGETQYF
CDR3nt: TGTGCCAGCTCACACGGGGGCGGGGAGACCCAGTACTTC
j_gene: TRBJ2-5
abundance: .
d_gene: .
v_gene: TRBV18

CDR3aa: CASSSGRSYEQYF
CDR3nt: TGTGCCAGCAGTTCCGGACGGAGCTACGAGCAGTACTTC
j_gene: TRBJ2-7
abundance: once
d_gene: .
v_gene: TRBV6-5

CDR3aa: CASSYSSGRTNSPLHF
CDR3nt: TGTGCCAGCAGTTACTCGTCGGGACGGACAAATTCACCCCTCCACTTT
j_gene: TRBJ1-6
abundance: few
d_gene: .
v_gene: TRBV6-5

CDR3aa: CASSLDAYGDYNEQFF
CDR3nt: TGTGCCAGCAGTTTAGACGCGTATGGAGACTACAATGAGCAGTTCTTC
j_gene: TRBJ2-1
abundance: .
d_gene: .
v_gene: TRBV27

CDR3aa: CASSPLAGGDEQFF
CDR3nt: TGTGCCAGCAGTCCGTTAGCGGGAGGGGACGAGCAGTTCTTC
j_gene: TRBJ2-1
abundance: once
d_gene: TRBD2
v_gene: TRBV27

CDR3aa: CASSKRYGTSQLPEAFF
CDR3nt: TGTGCCAGCAGCAAAAGGTATGGGACAAGCCAACTCCCTGAAGCTTTCTTT
j_gene: TRBJ1-1
abundance: .
d_gene: .
v_gene: TRBV21-1